Given below is one TCR beta chain in context. The antigen remains unidentified. The sample belongs to a study of vaccination effects on CD4 cells after COVID-19. Study as a whole: Following the second dose by a median of 72 days, the post-vaccine samples were obtained. General study findings and limits: Pronounced clonal contraction occurred in clones induced by infection and by vaccine late after vaccination.

The germline CDR1 and CDR2 sequences are SGHTA and FQGNSA. The CDR3 contains 15 residues. The trim removed 5 bases at V and 4 bases at J, leaving 7 bases unmatched. Sequencing was performed with immunoSEQ multiplex PCR; in TCRdb, only in-frame clones are kept and a portion is missing. The sample carries almost 70,000 clones, roughly 74% recorded once. Within the ViraFEST assay, antigen-specific CD4+ T cells underwent expansion with viral peptide pools prior to sequencing. The culture ran for approximately nine days before CD4+ T cells were isolated. Participants completed two doses of the BNT162b2 or mRNA-1273 vaccine. Nucleocapsid antibody tests were negative, and the vaccine recipients had no prior SARS-CoV-2 infection. In culture with 10 IU/ml IL-2 and around 10 ug/ml peptides, PBMC were grown at a few million per well.

The material was CD4+ T cells from PBMCs cultured with HCoV-229E spike peptides, obtained after COVID-19 vaccination. This chain uses TRBV7-2 with TRBJ2-4; 8 bases match TRBD1. This sequence was found in a human donor who received a COVID-19 vaccine. The CDR3 sequence: CASSPGQGRKNIQYF. The CDR3 DNA is TGTGCCAGCAGCCCAGGACAGGGTAGAAAAAACATTCAGTACTTC. Full variable domain (rest looked up from reference TRBV7-2 and TRBJ2-4): GAGVSQSPSNKVTEKGKDVELRCDPISGHTALYWYRQSLGQGLEFLIYFQGNSAPDKSGLPSDRFSAERTGGSVSTLTIQRTQQEDSAVYLCASSPGQGRKNIQYFGAGTRLSVL.